Below are 28 T cell receptor beta chains sequenced from a single sample in a study of T cells in Graves' hyperthyroidism and ophthalmopathy. RNA transcripts yielded amplified TCR beta CDR3 regions. First-round RT-PCR targeting the TCR CDR3 was performed with the HTBI primer set. TCRdb used MiXCR to reprocess the multiplex PCR reads, holding one entry per CDR3 protein. The sample includes fewer than 900,000 distinct CDR3 sequences, about 19% of them seen just once. The specimen sequenced was blood. The receptors come from a woman aged 50 to 65 with Graves' hyperthyroidism that later progressed to Graves' ophthalmopathy.

The rearrangement joins TRBV4-1 to TRBJ1-5; D gene uncertain. The V gene lost 0 bases and the J gene lost 7 bases, with 7 bases spanning the gap. Germline assignment: CDR1 MGHRA and CDR2 YSYEKL. This CDR3 region has 13 residues. CDR3 residues: CASSQEGWQPQHF. The CDR3 nucleotides read TGCGCCAGCAGCCAAGAGGGATGGCAGCCCCAGCATTTT.

The chain is built from TRBV6-1 and TRBJ2-1, with 12 bases fitting TRBD2. The CDR3 consists of 15 residues. Germline CDR1 MNHNS, CDR2 SASEGT. Losses at the gene ends were 2 bases for V and 9 bases for J; bases not matched to a gene: 5. CDR3: CASSETTSGGTEQFF. DNA of the CDR3: TGTGCCAGCAGTGAAACGACTAGCGGGGGCACTGAGCAGTTCTTC.

The chain combines TRBV6-2 or TRBV6-3 with TRBJ2-7; a possible D gene is TRBD1 (5 bases). CDR1 and CDR2 from the germline V gene are MNHEY and SVGEGT. Trimming left V 2 bases short and J 2 bases short, with 10 bases between. The CDR3 contains 14 residues. CDR3 in DNA: TGTGCCAGCAGTTACGGGGCAGGACCCTACGAGCAGTACTTC. This gives the protein CASSYGAGPYEQYF.

There are many counts of this clonotype. The V gene is TRBV6-1, the J gene TRBJ1-2; perhaps TRBD1 as D (5 bases). V was pared by 5 bases and J by 4 bases, with 8 bases between. This CDR3 is built from 12 residues. Looked up from germline, CDR1 is MNHNS and CDR2 is SASEGT. The CDR3 spells CASSPTGYGYTF. DNA for the CDR3: TGTGCCAGCAGTCCAACAGGCTATGGCTACACCTTC.

A few counts support this clonotype. The V gene is TRBV5-6, the J gene TRBJ1-1, with a weak D call TRBD1 (5 bases). Trimming took 5 bases from V and 1 from J, leaving 12 bases between them. Germline lookup yields CDR1 SGHDT and CDR2 YYEEEE. The CDR3 length is 14 residues. CDR3 residues: CASRTGLGNTEAFF. In DNA form, the CDR3 reads TGTGCCAGCAGAACGGGACTTGGGAACACTGAAGCTTTCTTT.

This clonotype has more than one count but fewer than ten. The chain carries TRBV27 and TRBJ1-2, with D perhaps matching TRBD1 (6 bases). Trimming stripped 6 bases from V and 4 bases from J, with 24 bases between. In germline, CDR1 is MNHEY, CDR2 SMNVEV (reference sequence). This CDR3 spans 17 amino acids. The CDR3 loop is CASSRKGQGPKPYGYTF. The CDR3 DNA follows: TGTGCCAGCAGCCGCAAGGGGCAGGGGCCGAAGCCCTATGGCTACACCTTC.

This clonotype was seen ten or more times. This chain uses TRBV18 with TRBJ1-4; TRBD1 is a possible D gene (6 bases). V lost 3 bases to trimming and J lost 5 bases, with 16 bases between them. This CDR3 has 16 residues. Germline V lookup: CDR1 KGHSH, CDR2 LQKENI. The CDR3 nucleotides are TGTGCCAGCTCACCCGGATCCGGGACACCAAATGAAAAACTGTTTTTT. Translated, it gives CASSPGSGTPNEKLFF.

This chain uses TRBV6-1 with TRBJ1-2; weak D call: TRBD1 (6 bases). This CDR3 contains 14 residues. The V gene lost 6 bases and the J gene lost 5 bases, with 16 bases spanning the gap. Germline lookup yields CDR1 MNHNS and CDR2 SASEGT. The CDR3 here is CASRRDATGYGYTF. The DNA for the CDR3 is TGTGCCAGCAGGCGCGACGCGACAGGTTATGGCTACACCTTC.

V gene TRBV9 combines with J gene TRBJ2-3; 8 bases are a match to TRBD2. The CDR3 is made up of 17 amino acids. Germline CDR1 and CDR2: SGDLS and YYNGEE. V lost 3 bases to trimming and J lost 3 bases; unmatched junction nucleotides: 12. This CDR3 reads CASSAPLRGGRTDTQYF. The DNA of the CDR3 is TGTGCCAGCAGCGCCCCCCTCCGGGGGGGTAGAACAGATACGCAGTATTTT.

As for this clonotype: The junction departs from germline at one end; a sequencing error may be responsible. The chain is built from TRBV7-7 and TRBJ1-1; perhaps TRBD1 as D (6 bases). CDR1 SSHAT and CDR2 FNYEAQ come from the germline V gene (reference sequence). The CDR3 length is 14 residues. In DNA, the CDR3 is TGTGCTAGCAGCTTAGCTGTAGGGGACACTGGAGCTTTCTTT. Its translation is CASSLAVGDTGAFF. Complete variable domain (other parts from reference TRBV7-7 and TRBJ1-1): GAGVSQSPRYKVTKRGQDVTLRCDPISSHATLYWYQQALGQGPEFLTYFNYEAQPDKSGLPSDRFSAERPEGSISTLTIQRTEQRDSAMYRCASSLAVGDTGAFFGQGTRLTVV.

In its sample, this clonotype was seen many times. The V gene is TRBV28, the J gene TRBJ2-7, with 9 bases identical to TRBD1. Losses at the gene ends were 5 bases for V and 2 bases for J; bases not matched to a gene: 7. This CDR3 region has 15 residues. Germline V gene sequence: CDR1 MDHEN, CDR2 SYDVKM. DNA of the CDR3: TGTGCCAGCAGTGCCTACAGACAGGGGGCCTACGAGCAGTACTTC. Translation gives CASSAYRQGAYEQYF.

This clonotype was picked up a small number of times. The chain uses TRBV19 and TRBJ1-2; 8 bases are a match to TRBD1. The trim removed 6 bases at V and 3 bases at J, leaving 6 bases unmatched. This CDR3 comprises 14 residues. Germline lookup yields CDR1 LNHDA and CDR2 SQIVND (reference sequence). As DNA, the CDR3 is TGTGCCAGTAGGAAGACAGGGGTTGACTATGGCTACACCTTC. It translates to CASRKTGVDYGYTF.

This CDR3 is CAISESIRNSGANVLTF. CDR3 bases: TGTGCCATCAGTGAGTCGATTAGAAACTCTGGGGCCAACGTCCTGACTTTC. The rearrangement links TRBV10-3 to TRBJ2-6; D gene unclear. Germline V gene sequence: CDR1 ENHRY, CDR2 SYGVKD. The CDR3 extends over 17 amino acids. The V end was cut by 0 bases, the J end by 0 bases, with 9 bases between.

The rearrangement joins TRBV7-3 to TRBJ2-2; the D gene is possibly TRBD1 (5 bases). Trimming took off 5 bases at V and 3 bases at J, with 13 bases between the two ends. The CDR3 runs to 15 residues. Germline loops: CDR1 SGHTA, CDR2 FQGTGA. Here the CDR3 reads CASSPADRDTGELFF. CDR3 DNA: TGTGCCAGCAGCCCCGCAGACAGAGACACCGGGGAGCTGTTTTTT.

The chain uses TRBV19 and TRBJ2-7; TRBD2 matches 12 bases. Germline CDR1 LNHDA, CDR2 SQIVND (reference sequence). Trimming cost V 7 bases and J 6 bases; bases outside gene matches: 7. The CDR3 is 14 residues long. DNA for the CDR3: TGTGCCAGTAAGGCTAGCGGGGGGGCCCTCGAGCAGTACTTC. Residues: CASKASGGALEQYF.

This clonotype was detected many times. The V and J genes are TRBV20-1 and TRBJ1-2; possible D gene TRBD1, 6 bases. The CDR3 is 13 residues long. Germline loops: CDR1 DFQATT, CDR2 SNEGSKA (reference sequence). The V gene lost 6 bases and the J gene lost 8 bases, with 19 bases spanning the gap. In nucleotides, the CDR3 is TGCAGTGCCGTTACAGGACAGCGTCACGGCTACACCTTC. Amino acids: CSAVTGQRHGYTF.

This sequence joins TRBV19 and TRBJ2-2; D uncertain. CDR3 length: 13 residues. The V gene's germline CDR1 is LNHDA and CDR2 SQIVND (reference sequence). V shed 7 bases and J shed 4 bases, with 10 bases lying between them. Here the CDR3 DNA reads TGTGCCAGTACAGTACAGTCCACCGGGGAGCTGTTTTTT. Translated, it gives CASTVQSTGELFF.

This clonotype was observed a single time. The chain couples TRBV28 to TRBJ2-1, with no clear D. Trimming stripped 5 bases from V and 4 bases from J, with 15 bases between. Germline CDR1 MDHEN, CDR2 SYDVKM. This CDR3 spans 15 amino acids. The CDR3 coding sequence is TGTGCCAGCAGTCCCCTCCCCGGGCCATACAATGAGCAGTTCTTC. Amino acid sequence: CASSPLPGPYNEQFF.

The chain has TRBV3-1 and TRBJ1-2; D unclear. The CDR3 contains 16 residues. Between the trimmed V and J ends, which lost 1 base and 2 bases, there was a span of 14 bases. Per the germline V gene, CDR1 is LGHDT and CDR2 is YNNKEL (reference sequence). CDR3 sequence: CASSQGSGHPNYGYTF. The CDR3 DNA sequence: TGTGCCAGCAGCCAAGGTAGCGGGCACCCAAACTATGGCTACACCTTC.

The chain couples TRBV20-1 to TRBJ2-1, with D maybe TRBD2 (6 bases). This CDR3 has 13 residues. Trimming removed 3 bases from V and 6 bases from J, with 12 bases in between. Germline CDR1 and CDR2: DFQATT and SNEGSKA (reference sequence). The CDR3 region has the DNA TGCAGTGCTAGCGCCAGGGACTTCAATGAGCAGTTCTTC. Amino acids: CSASARDFNEQFF.

This clonotype was counted many times. The V gene is TRBV12-3 or TRBV12-4, the J gene TRBJ2-1; D may match TRBD1 or TRBD2 (5 bases each). Deletions cut 3 bases from V and 2 bases from J, with 17 bases between. The CDR3 is made up of 17 amino acids. This CDR3 reads CASSFPRDASTYNEQFF. For the CDR3, the DNA is TGTGCCAGCAGTTTTCCCCGGGACGCCTCAACCTACAATGAGCAGTTCTTC.

A few counts support this clonotype. The chain is built from TRBV6-5 and TRBJ2-2; D remains ambiguous. CDR1 and CDR2 (germline): MNHEY, SVGAGI. The CDR3 is 14 residues long. Trimming pared 2 bases from V and 4 bases from J, leaving 8 bases between. This CDR3 is CASSYQSPTGELFF. For the CDR3, the DNA is TGTGCCAGCAGTTACCAGAGCCCCACCGGGGAGCTGTTTTTT.

There are many counts of this clonotype. The CDR3 loop reads CASSLEGRASNQPQHF. The CDR3 DNA reads as TGTGCCAGCAGCTTAGAGGGCAGGGCTAGCAATCAGCCCCAGCATTTT. The chain links TRBV7-8 to TRBJ1-5, with D possibly TRBD1 on 5 matching bases. V was pared by 1 base and J by 0 bases, with 10 bases between. The CDR3 has 16 amino acids. Germline CDR1 reads SGHVS; CDR2 reads FQNEAQ.

This clonotype appeared a few times. CDR3 sequence (DNA): TGTGCCAGCAGTAGACCTCGACAGGGGGATAATTCACCCCTCCACTTT. Amino acid sequence: CASSRPRQGDNSPLHF. The genes are TRBV3-1 and TRBJ1-6, with 9 bases lining up with TRBD1. CDR3 size: 16 residues. J lost 5 bases, V lost 6 bases, and 8 bases had no gene match. In germline, CDR1 is LGHDT, CDR2 YNNKEL (reference sequence). The variable domain in full, with the rest retrieved from reference TRBV3-1 and TRBJ1-6, is DTAVSQTPKYLVTQMGNDKSIKCEQNLGHDTMYWYKQDSKKFLKIMFSYNNKELIINETVPNRFSPKSPDKAHLNLHINSLELGDSAVYFCASSRPRQGDNSPLHFGNGTRLTVT.

The V call is TRBV6-2 or TRBV6-3, the J call TRBJ2-1; D remains ambiguous. The CDR3 contains 13 residues. Trimming shortened V by 3 bases and J by 4 bases, and 7 bases separated the two germline ends. From germline, CDR1 is MNHEY and CDR2 SVGEGT. The CDR3 spells CASSYTGYNEQFF. CDR3 DNA: TGTGCCAGCAGTTATACGGGTTACAATGAGCAGTTCTTC.

The V and J genes are TRBV24-1 and TRBJ2-7; perhaps TRBD1 as D (6 bases). The CDR3 sequence is 14 residues long. Trimming left V 6 bases short and J 4 bases short, with 15 bases between. Looked up from germline, CDR1 is KGHDR and CDR2 is SFDVKD. The CDR3 region is CATSRQATPYEQYF. The CDR3 DNA reads TGTGCCACCAGTCGACAGGCGACCCCATACGAGCAGTACTTC.

This clonotype was counted many times. This sequence joins TRBV11-2 and TRBJ1-2, with D tentatively TRBD1 (5 bases). V gave up 5 bases and J gave up 4 bases, with 14 bases separating them. The CDR3 length is 14 residues. Looked up from germline, CDR1 is SGHAT and CDR2 is FQNNGV. In DNA form, the CDR3 reads TGTGCCAGCAGCCCGTCGGGACGAAGCTATGGCTACACCTTC. Amino acids: CASSPSGRSYGYTF.

The V gene is TRBV6-1, the J gene TRBJ2-3; 9 positions agree with TRBD2. Trimming at V came to 10 bases and at J to 4 bases, leaving 9 bases not matched to a gene. The CDR3 consists of 14 residues. Germline CDR1 and CDR2: MNHNS and SASEGT. CDR3 bases: TGTGCCACCTTTGGAGCGGGGGGTTCAGATACGCAGTATTTT. Translated: CATFGAGGSDTQYF.